These 21 T cell receptor beta chains share one sample of origin, sequenced in a study of T cell repertoires in cytomegalovirus infection. For these receptors, no antigen is known. TCRdb used MiXCR to reprocess the reads, holding one entry per CDR3 protein. The table includes 40,000 to 55,000 distinct CDR3 sequences, 20% to 25% detected once. The starting material was CD8+ T cells from cultured PBMCs, obtained from culture after CMV antigen stimulation. The source of these receptors is a human donor in good health (CMV status not recorded). Some clones in this sample may be carry-over from other donors' samples.

The chain has TRBV12-3 or TRBV12-4 and TRBJ2-3; 8 nucleotides match TRBD2. Losses at the gene ends were 5 bases for V and 0 bases for J; bases not matched to a gene: 7. The CDR3 loop spans 16 amino acids. This CDR3 reads CASSPTGGISTDTQYF. The CDR3 DNA is TGTGCCAGCAGTCCCACGGGGGGGATCAGCACAGATACGCAGTATTTT.

The chain is built from TRBV7-2 and TRBJ2-2; 8 positions match TRBD1. The V and J ends lost 6 bases and 3 bases, in that order; junction bases with no gene match: 6. This CDR3 spans 15 amino acids. Germline values: CDR1 SGHTA, CDR2 FQGNSA. The CDR3, as DNA: TGTGCCAGCAGGTCCAGGGGGCTCGACACCGGGGAGCTGTTTTTT. Translating it yields CASRSRGLDTGELFF. The full variable domain, its missing parts supplied by reference TRBV7-2 and TRBJ2-2, is GAGVSQSPSNKVTEKGKDVELRCDPISGHTALYWYRQSLGQGLEFLIYFQGNSAPDKSGLPSDRFSAERTGGSVSTLTIQRTQQEDSAVYLCASRSRGLDTGELFFGEGSRLTVL.

The chain couples TRBV7-3 to TRBJ2-1, with TRBD2 matching 10 bases. After removal of 0 bases from V and 8 bases from J, the junction contained 7 bases not matched to a gene. Germline V CDR1 and CDR2: SGHTA, FQGTGA. The CDR3 length is 16 residues. Here the CDR3 reads CASSLTESGGAYEQFF. The CDR3 coding sequence is TGTGCCAGCAGCTTAACGGAGAGCGGGGGGGCCTATGAGCAGTTCTTC.

J is TRBJ2-5 and V is TRBV7-8; D is perhaps TRBD2 (6 bases). Trimming shortened V by 5 bases and J by 5 bases, and 15 bases separated the two germline ends. The CDR3 contains 14 residues. Germline assignment: CDR1 SGHVS and CDR2 FQNEAQ. The CDR3 DNA is TGTGCCAGCAGCCCGGTCAGGGAGGTCGAGACCCAGTACTTC. Translating it yields CASSPVREVETQYF.

This clonotype was seen only a few times. The chain uses TRBV12-3 or TRBV12-4 and TRBJ1-5; 8 positions match TRBD1. This CDR3 spans 14 amino acids. The trim removed 5 bases at V and 5 bases at J, leaving 5 bases unmatched. The CDR3 loop is CASSPGGRDQPQHF. The CDR3 nucleotides are TGTGCCAGCAGTCCAGGGGGCCGGGATCAGCCCCAGCATTTT.

The chain employs TRBV20-1 and TRBJ1-2; tentative D call: TRBD1 (6 bases). Germline V gene data show CDR1 as DFQATT and CDR2 as SNEGSKA (reference sequence). The CDR3 spans 15 residues. V gave up 5 bases and J gave up 6 bases, with 22 bases separating them. The DNA for the CDR3 is TGCAGTGCTCTCAAGCGGGGCAGGGGAAAAAATGGCTACACCTTC. This translates into CSALKRGRGKNGYTF.

The chain couples TRBV10-3 to TRBJ1-2, with D tentatively TRBD1 (5 bases). The CDR3 consists of 11 residues. The V gene lost 8 bases and the J gene lost 5 bases, with 9 bases spanning the gap. CDR1 and CDR2 (germline): ENHRY, SYGVKD. The CDR3 sequence: CAIGGSYGYTF. DNA of the CDR3: TGTGCCATCGGGGGGTCTTATGGCTACACCTTC.

This clonotype has only a few counts. CDR3 loop: CAISEIRQGGTYNSPLHF. The CDR3 bases are TGTGCCATCAGTGAAATACGACAGGGGGGCACCTATAATTCACCCCTCCACTTT. The V call is TRBV10-3, the J call TRBJ1-6; 9 bases are shared with TRBD1. In germline, CDR1 is ENHRY, CDR2 SYGVKD. Germline trimming cut 3 bases from V and 2 bases from J; bases unmatched to any gene: 8. CDR3 length: 18 residues.

This chain uses TRBV19 with TRBJ2-2; D is undetermined. V lost 6 bases to trimming and J lost 9 bases, with 14 bases between them. Germline CDR1 and CDR2: LNHDA and SQIVND (reference sequence). The CDR3 sequence is 13 residues long. CDR3 nucleotides: TGTGCCAGTAGCCTGGCGACGAACCGGGAGCTGTTTTTT. Translating it yields CASSLATNRELFF.

This clonotype showed up just a few times. The gene calls are TRBV4-1 and TRBJ2-2, with D unclear. Germline CDR1 MGHRA, CDR2 YSYEKL. V lost 4 bases, J lost 6 bases, and 15 bases lay in between. The CDR3 runs 15 residues. This chain's CDR3 is CASSPVTGLPGELFF. The CDR3 region has the DNA TGCGCCAGCAGCCCCGTAACGGGTCTTCCCGGGGAGCTGTTTTTT.

A few counts support this clonotype. J is TRBJ2-7 and V is TRBV7-9; D not resolved. The CDR3 spans 16 residues. V lost 5 bases and J lost 2, with 19 bases in between. Germline lookup yields CDR1 SEHNR and CDR2 FQNEAQ (reference sequence). The CDR3 DNA reads TGTGCCAGCAGCCCCCGGGCCGGCAGAGGAACCTACGAGCAGTACTTC. Translated: CASSPRAGRGTYEQYF.

This clonotype was seen only a few times. V is TRBV7-2 and J is TRBJ2-7, with 7 bases identical to TRBD1. Germline trimming cut 5 bases from V and 0 bases from J; bases unmatched to any gene: 16. The CDR3 consists of 18 residues. CDR1 is SGHTA and CDR2 is FQGNSA in the germline V gene. The CDR3 DNA reads TGTGCCAGCAGCCGACGCTTAGACCCCAGGGGGAGCTCCTACGAGCAGTACTTC. Translating gives CASSRRLDPRGSSYEQYF.

The CDR3 loop is CASSLSQFFKNIQYF. The CDR3 DNA is TGTGCCAGCAGCTTAAGTCAGTTCTTCAAAAACATTCAGTACTTC. This chain joins TRBV7-2 and TRBJ2-4; no clear D. The CDR3 consists of 15 residues. V dropped 2 bases and J dropped 3 bases, with 11 bases sitting between them. CDR1 and CDR2 (germline): SGHTA, FQGNSA. Looking up the rest from reference TRBV7-2 and TRBJ2-4 gives the full variable domain: GAGVSQSPSNKVTEKGKDVELRCDPISGHTALYWYRQSLGQGLEFLIYFQGNSAPDKSGLPSDRFSAERTGGSVSTLTIQRTQQEDSAVYLCASSLSQFFKNIQYFGAGTRLSVL.

This clonotype was counted a few times. The chain combines TRBV12-3 or TRBV12-4 with TRBJ2-1, with no clear D. This CDR3 has 13 amino acids. V lost 1 base and J 5 bases, leaving 6 bases between the germline ends. This chain's CDR3 is CASSLGRNNEQFF. The CDR3 DNA sequence: TGTGCCAGCAGTTTAGGGCGAAACAATGAGCAGTTCTTC.

This chain uses TRBV28 with TRBJ2-1; D is possibly TRBD2 (5 bases). Trimming left V 5 bases short and J 13 bases short, with 15 bases between. This CDR3 is built from 12 residues. Per germline, CDR1 MDHEN and CDR2 SYDVKM. The CDR3 DNA follows: TGTGCCAGCAGTGCAGCTAGCCAAATTCAGTTCTTC. Its protein is CASSAASQIQFF. The full variable domain, rest sourced from reference TRBV28 and TRBJ2-1, is DVKVTQSSRYLVKRTGEKVFLECVQDMDHENMFWYRQDPGLGLRLIYFSYDVKMKEKGDIPEGYSVSREKKERFSLILESASTNQTSMYLCASSAASQIQFFGPGTRLTVL.

The CDR3 nucleotides are TGTGCCAGCAGCCTAAACAGGGGGCTAGAAACCGGGGAGCTGTTTTTT. This codes for CASSLNRGLETGELFF. The genes are TRBV7-7 and TRBJ2-2, with 9 bases aligning to TRBD1. CDR3 length: 16 residues. The V segment lost 5 bases and the J segment 5 bases; nucleotides outside the gene matches: 9. Germline lookup yields CDR1 SSHAT and CDR2 FNYEAQ (reference sequence). Drawing the rest from reference TRBV7-7 and TRBJ2-2, the complete variable domain is GAGVSQSPRYKVTKRGQDVTLRCDPISSHATLYWYQQALGQGPEFLTYFNYEAQPDKSGLPSDRFSAERPEGSISTLTIQRTEQRDSAMYRCASSLNRGLETGELFFGEGSRLTVL.

This clonotype showed up just a few times. The chain links TRBV15 to TRBJ2-2, with D possibly being TRBD2 (6 bases). The CDR3 totals 14 residues. Trimming left V 0 bases short and J 5 bases short, with 7 bases between. Germline assignment: CDR1 LNHNV and CDR2 YYDKDF (reference sequence). CDR3 sequence (DNA): TGTGCCACCAGCAGAGAGCGGGGTACCGGGGAGCTGTTTTTT. Amino acid sequence: CATSRERGTGELFF.

The rearrangement joins TRBV7-2 to TRBJ1-2; D is unresolved. This CDR3 contains 16 residues. CDR1 is SGHTA, CDR2 FQGNSA, per germline. V lost 5 bases, J lost 1 base, and 17 bases lay in between. CDR3 nucleotides: TGTGCCAGCAGCCCTCATGCAACCTTCTTTAACTATGGCTACACCTTC. This gives the protein CASSPHATFFNYGYTF. Based on the CDR3 plus reference TRBV7-2 and TRBJ1-2, the full variable domain is GAGVSQSPSNKVTEKGKDVELRCDPISGHTALYWYRQSLGQGLEFLIYFQGNSAPDKSGLPSDRFSAERTGGSVSTLTIQRTQQEDSAVYLCASSPHATFFNYGYTFGSGTRLTVV.

In its sample, this clonotype was seen a few times. The chain employs TRBV28 and TRBJ2-4; D possibly uses TRBD1 or TRBD2 (5 bases each). The V gene's germline CDR1 is MDHEN and CDR2 SYDVKM. V was pared by 6 bases and J by 1 base, with 13 bases between. The CDR3 totals 15 residues. The CDR3: CASRFIREAKNIQYF. The CDR3, as DNA: TGTGCCAGCAGATTCATCAGGGAGGCCAAAAACATTCAGTACTTC.

This clonotype was seen a few times. The genes are TRBV27 and TRBJ2-2; D is perhaps TRBD2 (6 bases). The CDR3 runs to 15 residues. The germline V and J ends were trimmed by 3 bases and 2 bases, with 10 bases remaining between them. Germline values: CDR1 MNHEY, CDR2 SMNVEV (reference sequence). The CDR3 sequence is CASSLEGPNTGELFF. Written as DNA, the CDR3 is TGTGCCAGCAGTTTGGAGGGGCCAAACACCGGGGAGCTGTTTTTT.

In its sample, this clonotype was seen a few times. The chain employs TRBV6-1 and TRBJ1-2; D remains ambiguous. Germline V gene data show CDR1 as MNHNS and CDR2 as SASEGT. Between the trimmed V and J ends, which lost 6 bases and 2 bases, there was a span of 16 bases. This CDR3 contains 15 residues. The CDR3 DNA is TGTGCCAGCAGAGGAGCGGCGCGGATAAACTATGGCTACACCTTC. Translated, it gives CASRGAARINYGYTF.